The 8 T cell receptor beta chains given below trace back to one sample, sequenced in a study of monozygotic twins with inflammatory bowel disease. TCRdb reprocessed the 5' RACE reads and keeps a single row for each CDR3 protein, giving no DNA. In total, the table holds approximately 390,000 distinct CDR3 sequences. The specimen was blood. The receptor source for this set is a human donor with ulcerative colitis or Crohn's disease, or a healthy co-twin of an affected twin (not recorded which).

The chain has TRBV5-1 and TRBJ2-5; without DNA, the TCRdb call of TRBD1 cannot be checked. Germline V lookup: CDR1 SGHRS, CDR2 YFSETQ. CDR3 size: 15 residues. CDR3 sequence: CASSTQQGPQETQYF.

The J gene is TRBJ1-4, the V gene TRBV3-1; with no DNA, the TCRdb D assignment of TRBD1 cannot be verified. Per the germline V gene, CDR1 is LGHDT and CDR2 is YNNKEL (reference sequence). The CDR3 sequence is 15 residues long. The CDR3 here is CASSPQDRRNEKLFF.

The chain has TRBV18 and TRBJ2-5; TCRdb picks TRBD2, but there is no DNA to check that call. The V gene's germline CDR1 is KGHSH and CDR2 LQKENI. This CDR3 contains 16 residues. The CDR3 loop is CASSRGRSLMEETQYF.

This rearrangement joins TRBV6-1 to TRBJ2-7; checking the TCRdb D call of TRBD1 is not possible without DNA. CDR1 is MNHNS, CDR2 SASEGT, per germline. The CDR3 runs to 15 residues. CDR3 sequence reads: CASSSGHARSYEQYF.

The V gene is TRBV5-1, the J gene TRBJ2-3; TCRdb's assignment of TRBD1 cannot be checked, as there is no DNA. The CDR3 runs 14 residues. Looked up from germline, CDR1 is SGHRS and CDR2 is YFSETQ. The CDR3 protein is CASSFAGATDTQYF.

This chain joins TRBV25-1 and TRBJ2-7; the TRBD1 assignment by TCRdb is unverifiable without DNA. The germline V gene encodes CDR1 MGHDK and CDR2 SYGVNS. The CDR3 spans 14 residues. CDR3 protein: CASSGGQGGYEQYF.

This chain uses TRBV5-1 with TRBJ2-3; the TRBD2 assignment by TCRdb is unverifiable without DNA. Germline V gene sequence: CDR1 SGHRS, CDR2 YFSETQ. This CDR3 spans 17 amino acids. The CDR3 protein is CASSIGLAGPESDTQYF.

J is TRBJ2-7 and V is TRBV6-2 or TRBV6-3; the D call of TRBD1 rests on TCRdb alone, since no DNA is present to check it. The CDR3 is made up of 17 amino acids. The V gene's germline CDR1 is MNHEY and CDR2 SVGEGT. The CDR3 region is CASSRTLQGISSYEQYF.